The next 32 T cell receptor beta chains were all read from a single sample in a study of beta chain features in type 1 diabetes. Investigators reverse transcribed all isolated RNA, so they sequenced expressed TCRB transcripts. Profiling relied on immunoSEQ multiplex PCR, and the TCRdb table lists in-frame clones only, not all of them. The sample records 120,000 to 150,000 clones, about 10% being singletons. The sequencing input was naive CD4+ T cells from blood. The receptors were sampled from a man aged 18 to 30 in good health.

The V call is TRBV19, the J call TRBJ1-1; the match to TRBD1 covers 9 bases. The CDR3 is 14 amino acids. CDR1 LNHDA and CDR2 SQIVND come from the germline V gene (reference sequence). J lost 6 bases, V lost 3 bases, and 5 bases had no gene match. CDR3 in DNA: TGTGCCAGTAGTATCCGGACAGGGGAGGCTGAAGCTTTCTTT. Protein sequence: CASSIRTGEAEAFF.

V is TRBV19 and J is TRBJ2-1; 15 bases match TRBD2. Unmatched junction bases numbered 8, after V lost 8 bases and J lost 0 bases. The CDR3 loop spans 18 amino acids. Germline V lookup: CDR1 LNHDA, CDR2 SQIVND (reference sequence). CDR3 bases: TGTGCCAGTTCCAGGACTAGCGGGGGGGCCAGCTCCTACAATGAGCAGTTCTTC. Protein: CASSRTSGGASSYNEQFF.

This clone was seen only a few times. The rearrangement links TRBV19 to TRBJ2-1; 9 bases align to TRBD1. CDR1 is LNHDA, CDR2 SQIVND, per germline (reference sequence). The CDR3 is made up of 13 amino acids. Trimming at V came to 9 bases and at J to 4 bases, leaving 4 bases not matched to a gene. The CDR3 DNA reads TGTGCCAGCCGGGACAGGGTTTACAATGAGCAGTTCTTC. Protein product: CASRDRVYNEQFF.

This clone occurred a few times. The V call is TRBV9, the J call TRBJ2-5, with TRBD1 matching 11 bases. The length of the CDR3 is 16 residues. Germline-derived CDR1 and CDR2 are SGDLS and YYNGEE. The V and J ends lost 2 bases and 2 bases, in that order; junction bases with no gene match: 5. CDR3 DNA: TGTGCCAGCAGCGTTTCCGGGACAGGGGGTCAAGAGACCCAGTACTTC. Encoded protein: CASSVSGTGGQETQYF. The full variable domain, in which reference TRBV9 and TRBJ2-5 provide the parts outside the CDR3, is DSGVTQTPKHLITATGQRVTLRCSPRSGDLSVYWYQQSLDQGLQFLIQYYNGEERAKGNILERFSAQQFPDLHSELNLSSLELGDSALYFCASSVSGTGGQETQYFGPGTRLLVL.

In this sample, this clone turned up a few times. This chain links TRBV18 with TRBJ1-1; 8 nucleotides match TRBD1. Germline CDR1 KGHSH, CDR2 LQKENI. The CDR3 spans 16 residues. V lost 2 bases and J lost 4; bases outside the gene matches: 9. The CDR3 protein is CASSPDRGWAGTEAFF. The CDR3 DNA is TGTGCCAGCTCACCAGACAGGGGCTGGGCTGGCACTGAAGCTTTCTTT.

The chain recombines TRBV6-5 with TRBJ2-1; 14 bases are a match to TRBD2. There are 16 residues in the CDR3. Trimming took 2 bases from V and 7 from J; bases not matched to a gene: 4. The germline V gene encodes CDR1 MNHEY and CDR2 SVGAGI. CDR3 region: CASSYPGLAGGNEQFF. CDR3 bases: TGTGCCAGCAGTTACCCCGGACTAGCGGGAGGTAATGAGCAGTTCTTC.

The rearrangement uses TRBV5-1 and TRBJ2-1; D is undetermined. This CDR3 is 15 amino acids long. CDR1 and CDR2 (germline): SGHRS, YFSETQ. Trimming pared 0 bases from V and 1 base from J, leaving 8 bases between. The CDR3 loop reads CASSLEQISYNEQFF. The CDR3 DNA follows: TGCGCCAGCAGCTTGGAGCAAATTTCCTACAATGAGCAGTTCTTC.

In its sample, this clone was seen a few times. The gene calls are TRBV11-2 and TRBJ1-6; D remains unclear. This CDR3 is built from 15 residues. Germline V gene sequence: CDR1 SGHAT, CDR2 FQNNGV. Trimming cost V 1 base and J 6 bases, with 10 bases left between them. The CDR3 bases are TGTGCCAGCAGCTTAGTAACAACCCCTAATTCACCCCTCCACTTT. This gives the protein CASSLVTTPNSPLHF.

V usage is TRBV11-2 and J usage is TRBJ1-6; 7 nucleotides agree with TRBD1. Germline values: CDR1 SGHAT, CDR2 FQNNGV. The CDR3 contains 14 residues. V gave up 5 bases and J gave up 9 bases; unmatched junction bases: 7. CDR3 in DNA: TGTGCCAGCAGCCGACCCGACAGGGTTTCACCCCTCCACTTT. This translates into CASSRPDRVSPLHF.

There are a few counts of this clone. The genes are TRBV18 and TRBJ2-7; TRBD1 matches 7 bases. From germline, CDR1 is KGHSH and CDR2 LQKENI. CDR3 length equals 15 residues. V shed 3 bases and J 5 bases; nucleotides not matched to a gene: 10. The CDR3 region is CASSPLMGQHDEQYF. The CDR3 DNA is TGTGCCAGCTCACCCCTAATGGGACAGCACGACGAGCAGTACTTC.

The sample holds a few counts of this clone. This chain uses TRBV7-9 with TRBJ2-4; D might be TRBD1 (8 bases). CDR1 is SEHNR, CDR2 FQNEAQ, per germline (reference sequence). The CDR3 is made up of 13 amino acids. The V gene lost 7 bases and the J gene lost 3 bases, with 10 bases spanning the gap. CDR3 nucleotides: TGTGCCAGCAACAGGGGGGGCAAAAACATTCAGTACTTC. Translated, it gives CASNRGGKNIQYF.

This clone was counted at least ten times. The V call is TRBV18, the J call TRBJ1-3; D remains unclear. The CDR3 has 15 amino acids. The V gene lost 3 bases and the J gene lost 0 bases, with 9 bases spanning the gap. CDR1 is KGHSH, CDR2 LQKENI, per germline. CDR3 sequence reads: CASSPRSFSGNTIYF. Written as DNA, the CDR3 is TGTGCCAGCTCACCGAGATCGTTCTCTGGAAACACCATATATTTT.

The chain couples TRBV18 to TRBJ2-3, with 7 positions matching TRBD1. The CDR3 contains 16 residues. The germline V gene encodes CDR1 KGHSH and CDR2 LQKENI. V lost 6 bases, J lost 3 bases, and 12 bases stayed unmatched. This CDR3 is CASSPGDRVPTDTQYF. CDR3 DNA sequence: TGTGCCAGCTCGCCAGGCGACAGGGTACCGACAGATACGCAGTATTTT.

This clone was observed a few times. In DNA, the CDR3 is TGTGCCAGCAGCGTACGGGGTTACAGGGCGCGGGAGCGCACAGATACGCAGTATTTT. This translates into CASSVRGYRARERTDTQYF. V is TRBV9 and J is TRBJ2-3, with D perhaps TRBD2 (7 bases). This CDR3 has 19 amino acids. The V and J ends lost 1 base and 1 base respectively, with 22 bases between them. From germline, CDR1 is SGDLS and CDR2 YYNGEE.

This clone was seen ten or more times. V is TRBV4-1 and J is TRBJ2-1, with 8 bases lining up with TRBD1. With 7 bases clipped from V and 6 bases from J, the junction kept 5 bases outside the gene matches. The germline CDR1 and CDR2 sequences are MGHRA and YSYEKL. This CDR3 has 13 residues. The CDR3 DNA follows: TGCGCCAGCAACGCGGACAGGGCCAATGAGCAGTTCTTC. Translating gives CASNADRANEQFF.

In this sample, this clone turned up many times. This rearrangement joins TRBV29-1 to TRBJ2-5, with D hard to call. The CDR3 spans 13 residues. The germline V gene encodes CDR1 SQVTM and CDR2 ANQGSEA. Trimming pared 3 bases from V and 2 bases from J, leaving 10 bases between. For the CDR3, the DNA is TGCAGCGTTGAGTTGTCTGCGCAAGAGACCCAGTACTTC. It translates to CSVELSAQETQYF.

The chain carries TRBV7-2 and TRBJ2-5; D is unresolved. Trimming removed 3 bases at V and 1 base at J, with 6 bases between. Per germline, CDR1 SGHTA and CDR2 FQGNSA. The length of the CDR3 is 13 residues. DNA for the CDR3: TGTGCCAGCAGCTTGTACAGCCAAGAGACCCAGTACTTC. The encoded protein is CASSLYSQETQYF.

CDR3 residues: CASAFPGGGTNTGELFF. CDR3 bases: TGTGCCAGCGCCTTCCCGGGCGGGGGGACGAACACCGGGGAGCTGTTTTTT. This sequence joins TRBV7-3 and TRBJ2-2, with 8 bases that match TRBD2. Looked up from germline, CDR1 is SGHTA and CDR2 is FQGTGA. The CDR3 extends over 17 amino acids. V lost 8 bases to trimming and J lost 0 bases; unmatched junction nucleotides: 11. Looking up the rest from reference TRBV7-3 and TRBJ2-2 gives the full variable domain: GAGVSQTPSNKVTEKGKYVELRCDPISGHTALYWYRQSLGQGPEFLIYFQGTGAADDSGLPNDRFFAVRPEGSVSTLKIQRTERGDSAVYLCASAFPGGGTNTGELFFGEGSRLTVL.

This clone was detected ten times or more. The V gene is TRBV14, the J gene TRBJ2-5; weak D call: TRBD2 (5 bases). The CDR3 is made up of 13 amino acids. Germline V gives CDR1 SGHDN, CDR2 FVKESK. Trimming removed 4 bases from V and 2 bases from J, with 8 bases in between. The CDR3 spells CASSRTGQETQYF. The CDR3 DNA sequence: TGTGCCAGCAGCCGGACTGGACAAGAGACCCAGTACTTC.

V and J are TRBV7-2 and TRBJ2-5; D perhaps matches TRBD2 (5 bases). Gene TRBJ2-7 matches the end of the DNA better, so the J call may be wrong. CDR1 is SGHTA, CDR2 FQGNSA, per germline. The CDR3 sequence is 12 residues long. CDR3 bases: TGTGCCAGCAGCGGGAGCTCCTACGAGCAGTACTTC. This codes for CASSGSSYEQYF.

The chain is built from TRBV5-1 and TRBJ2-5, with 10 bases that match TRBD1. Matching the DNA end better, TRBJ2-7 makes the J call doubtful. The CDR3 is 15 residues long. The germline V gene encodes CDR1 SGHRS and CDR2 YFSETQ. The CDR3: CASSLGTGDPYEQYF. The CDR3, as DNA: TGCGCCAGCAGCCTAGGGACAGGGGACCCCTACGAGCAGTACTTC.

The chain carries TRBV7-9 and TRBJ2-3; 7 positions agree with TRBD2. The CDR3 runs 17 residues. Germline V gene lookup returns CDR1 SEHNR and CDR2 FQNEAQ (reference sequence). J gave up 2 bases and V 0 bases, and 8 bases lay outside the gene matches. The CDR3 is CASSLAVGLADTDTQYF. As DNA, the CDR3 is TGTGCCAGCAGCTTAGCGGTAGGCCTAGCGGACACAGATACGCAGTATTTT.

Only a few counts were recorded for this clone. V gene TRBV15 combines with J gene TRBJ1-6; D perhaps matches TRBD1 (5 bases). CDR3 length: 13 amino acids. V lost 3 bases and J 7 bases, leaving 7 bases between the germline ends. The germline V gene encodes CDR1 LNHNV and CDR2 YYDKDF (reference sequence). For the CDR3, the DNA is TGTGCCACCAGCAGGACAGAAAATTCACCCCTCCACTTT. Protein product: CATSRTENSPLHF.

J is TRBJ1-4 and V is TRBV18; possible D gene TRBD1, 6 bases. V lost 2 bases and J 8 bases, leaving 9 bases between the germline ends. CDR1 and CDR2 (germline): KGHSH, LQKENI. The length of the CDR3 is 13 residues. The CDR3 DNA reads as TGTGCCAGCTCACCAAACAGGGAGGAAAAACTGTTTTTT. This encodes CASSPNREEKLFF. The full variable domain, with the rest looked up from reference TRBV18 and TRBJ1-4, is NAGVMQNPRHLVRRRGQEARLRCSPMKGHSHVYWYRQLPEEGLKFMVYLQKENIIDESGMPKERFSAEFPKEGPSILRIQQVVRGDSAAYFCASSPNREEKLFFGSGTQLSVL.

The V and J genes are TRBV28 and TRBJ1-2, with D possibly matching TRBD1 (5 bases). The germline gives CDR1 MDHEN, CDR2 SYDVKM. V shed 2 bases and J shed 8 bases, with 12 bases lying between them. This CDR3 is built from 13 residues. CDR3 loop: CASSLGGVRGYTF. The CDR3 coding sequence is TGTGCCAGCAGTTTAGGAGGGGTGCGGGGCTACACCTTC.

This clone has ten or more counts. J is TRBJ2-2 and V is TRBV30, with 7 bases aligning to TRBD2. Germline CDR1 is GTSNPN and CDR2 is SVGIG (reference sequence). V lost 0 bases to trimming and J lost 6 bases; unmatched junction nucleotides: 7. The CDR3 is 15 amino acids. The CDR3 loop is CAWSVAPSGAGELFF. CDR3 in DNA: TGTGCCTGGAGTGTAGCCCCTAGCGGAGCCGGGGAGCTGTTTTTT.

This clone has a count of ten or more. The chain links TRBV18 to TRBJ2-5, with D unresolved. Germline V gives CDR1 KGHSH, CDR2 LQKENI. CDR3 length: 12 amino acids. V dropped 2 bases and J dropped 3 bases, with 4 bases sitting between them. The CDR3 DNA is TGTGCCAGCTCACCAACTGAAGAGACCCAGTACTTC. Translated: CASSPTEETQYF.

This clone turned up a few times. The rearrangement uses TRBV6-5 and TRBJ1-2; D unclear. Germline CDR1 and CDR2: MNHEY and SVGAGI. CDR3 length: 13 amino acids. Between the trimmed V and J ends, which lost 0 bases and 4 bases, there was a span of 6 bases. The CDR3 spells CASSYSPGYGYTF. As DNA, the CDR3 is TGTGCCAGCAGTTACTCCCCAGGCTATGGCTACACCTTC.

Concerning this clone itself: Other DNA sequences of this sample code for an identical CDR3. The V and J genes are TRBV28 and TRBJ2-7, with D tentatively TRBD2 (5 bases). With 5 bases removed from V and 3 bases from J, the gap between germline ends came to 8 bases. Looked up from germline, CDR1 is MDHEN and CDR2 is SYDVKM. CDR3 length: 12 residues. Here the CDR3 reads CASSLRGYEQYF. The CDR3 nucleotides are TGTGCCAGCAGTCTCCGGGGCTACGAGCAGTACTTC. Based on the CDR3 plus reference TRBV28 and TRBJ2-7, the full variable domain is DVKVTQSSRYLVKRTGEKVFLECVQDMDHENMFWYRQDPGLGLRLIYFSYDVKMKEKGDIPEGYSVSREKKERFSLILESASTNQTSMYLCASSLRGYEQYFGPGTRLTVT.

This clone was found a few times. The chain carries TRBV10-3 and TRBJ1-5; D ambiguous. Germline loops: CDR1 ENHRY, CDR2 SYGVKD. Trimming took off 3 bases at V and 0 bases at J, with 9 bases between the two ends. CDR3 size: 15 residues. CDR3 loop: CAISERQDSNQPQHF. CDR3 bases: TGTGCCATCAGTGAACGGCAGGATAGCAATCAGCCCCAGCATTTT.

This clone has more than one count but fewer than ten. The chain joins TRBV7-9 to TRBJ2-2; 8 bases fit TRBD1. The junction had 9 bases not matched to a gene; V was cut back by 0 bases and J by 3 bases. The CDR3 sequence is 18 residues long. Germline V CDR1 and CDR2: SEHNR, FQNEAQ (reference sequence). CDR3 loop: CASSLAGTGAMDTGELFF. The CDR3 DNA sequence: TGTGCCAGCAGCTTAGCGGGGACAGGAGCCATGGACACCGGGGAGCTGTTTTTT.

CDR3 region: CASSLGGQGTYEQYF. The CDR3 DNA reads TGTGCCAGCAGCTTGGGTGGACAGGGGACCTACGAGCAGTACTTC. The chain uses TRBV28 and TRBJ2-7, with 9 bases aligning to TRBD1. Germline CDR1 MDHEN, CDR2 SYDVKM. V shed 6 bases and J 2 bases; nucleotides not matched to a gene: 8. This CDR3 is built from 15 residues.